A selection of T cell receptor beta chains follows, all from one sample in a study of CD8+ T cells in alopecia areata. Data came from immunoSEQ multiplex PCR; TCRdb stores just in-frame clones and leaves some out. Among some 130,000 clones, roughly 50% were seen once, and the ten largest hold about 17%. This sample comprised CD8+ T cells sorted from blood, obtained at week 0. The receptors here all came from a human donor with alopecia areata. Both conserved end residues are part of each CDR3. The order of the fields is V gene, J gene, D gene, clone size, CDR3 DNA, CDR3 protein. The D gene is left open where the match is weak. A row's size may be missing; if present it is once, few, many or a size class.

V gene: TRBV13; J gene: TRBJ2-7; D gene: NA; clone size: NA; CDR3 DNA: TGTGCCAGCAGTTCGGCAAGCACATCACCCTCCTACGAGCAGTACTTC; CDR3 protein: CASSSASTSPSYEQYF
V gene: TRBV4-1; J gene: TRBJ1-1; D gene: NA; clone size: NA; CDR3 DNA: TGCGCCAGCAGCCAAGATCCATCGAACACTGAAGCTTTCTTT; CDR3 protein: CASSQDPSNTEAFF
V gene: TRBV30; J gene: TRBJ2-1; D gene: NA; clone size: NA; CDR3 DNA: TGTGCCTGGAGTGTGGGCAATGAGCAGTTCTTC; CDR3 protein: CAWSVGNEQFF
V gene: TRBV25-1; J gene: TRBJ1-1; D gene: TRBD1; clone size: few; CDR3 DNA: TGTGCCAGCAGTGAGGGACAGGGGAGCACTGAAGCTTTCTTT; CDR3 protein: CASSEGQGSTEAFF
V gene: TRBV6-5; J gene: TRBJ1-5; D gene: TRBD1; clone size: NA; CDR3 DNA: TGTGCCAGCAGTCAAGACAGGGGAGACAATCAGCCCCAGCATTTT; CDR3 protein: CASSQDRGDNQPQHF
V gene: TRBV6-4; J gene: TRBJ2-3; D gene: TRBD2; clone size: medium-sized; CDR3 DNA: TGTGCCAGCAGTGACTCGACTAGCGGGGGGGCAGATACGCAGTATTTT; CDR3 protein: CASSDSTSGGADTQYF
V gene: TRBV30; J gene: TRBJ2-7; D gene: NA; clone size: few; CDR3 DNA: TGTGCCTGGGGTGGGGAACAGACCTACGAGCAGTACTTC; CDR3 protein: CAWGGEQTYEQYF
V gene: TRBV9; J gene: TRBJ2-7; D gene: NA; clone size: NA; CDR3 DNA: TGTGCCAGCAGCGTAGGGGGCAGAGGGTACGAGCAGTACTTC; CDR3 protein: CASSVGGRGYEQYF
V gene: TRBV6-5; J gene: TRBJ2-1; D gene: NA; clone size: NA; CDR3 DNA: TGTGCCAGCAGCCCACAGGGTCCCTCCTACAATGAGCAGTTCTTC; CDR3 protein: CASSPQGPSYNEQFF
V gene: TRBV7-2; J gene: TRBJ1-5; D gene: TRBD1; clone size: few; CDR3 DNA: TGTGCCAGCAGCCGGGACAGCCCTGATCAGCCCCAGCATTTT; CDR3 protein: CASSRDSPDQPQHF
V gene: TRBV11-2; J gene: TRBJ2-6; D gene: NA; clone size: NA; CDR3 DNA: TGTGCCAGCAGCTTAGGCCCAGGGACTGAGGCCAACGTCCTGACTTTC; CDR3 protein: CASSLGPGTEANVLTF
V gene: TRBV27; J gene: TRBJ1-2; D gene: TRBD1; clone size: NA; CDR3 DNA: TGTGCCAGCAGTTTAGGGACAGAGAACTATGGCTACACCTTC; CDR3 protein: CASSLGTENYGYTF
V gene: TRBV4-1; J gene: TRBJ2-7; D gene: TRBD1; clone size: NA; CDR3 DNA: TGCGCCAGCAGCCAAGTAAGGGGGCCCTACGAGCAGTACTTC; CDR3 protein: CASSQVRGPYEQYF
V gene: TRBV6-5; J gene: TRBJ2-2; D gene: NA; clone size: NA; CDR3 DNA: TGTGCCAGCAGTGATAGAAACACCGGGGAGCTGTTTTTT; CDR3 protein: CASSDRNTGELFF
V gene: TRBV4-3; J gene: TRBJ2-1; D gene: TRBD2; clone size: NA; CDR3 DNA: TGCGCCAGCAGCCAAGCCTCCTTTGTAGCGGGGGGATACAATGAGCAGTTCTTC; CDR3 protein: CASSQASFVAGGYNEQFF
V gene: TRBV4-3; J gene: TRBJ2-7; D gene: TRBD1; clone size: NA; CDR3 DNA: TGCGCCAGCAGCCCGGGACAGGGGTTGCACGAGCAGTACTTC; CDR3 protein: CASSPGQGLHEQYF
V gene: TRBV29-1; J gene: TRBJ1-1; D gene: NA; clone size: NA; CDR3 DNA: TGCAGCGTCGCAGGGGACGGGAACACTGAAGCTTTCTTT; CDR3 protein: CSVAGDGNTEAFF
V gene: TRBV9; J gene: TRBJ1-1; D gene: TRBD1; clone size: NA; CDR3 DNA: TGTGCCAGCAGCACAGGGGGAGGCACTGAAGCTTTCTTT; CDR3 protein: CASSTGGGTEAFF
V gene: TRBV11-2; J gene: TRBJ2-3; D gene: NA; clone size: few; CDR3 DNA: TGTGCCAGCCCCTCACTCGATGGGGATACGCAGTATTTT; CDR3 protein: CASPSLDGDTQYF
V gene: TRBV7-9; J gene: TRBJ2-3; D gene: NA; clone size: NA; CDR3 DNA: TGTGCCAGCAGATACGTTGGGACTCCAGATACGCAGTATTTT; CDR3 protein: CASRYVGTPDTQYF
V gene: TRBV30; J gene: TRBJ1-6; D gene: NA; clone size: NA; CDR3 DNA: TGTGCCTGGAGTGTACTCGGCGGATCACCCCTCCACTTT; CDR3 protein: CAWSVLGGSPLHF
V gene: TRBV11-2; J gene: TRBJ1-2; D gene: NA; clone size: few; CDR3 DNA: TGTGCCATAGACGGGAACTATGGCTACACCTTC; CDR3 protein: CAIDGNYGYTF
V gene: TRBV15; J gene: TRBJ2-3; D gene: NA; clone size: few; CDR3 DNA: TGTGCCACCGGGTTGGTAGAGTCCCCAGATACGCAGTATTTT; CDR3 protein: CATGLVESPDTQYF
V gene: TRBV5-1; J gene: TRBJ2-2; D gene: NA; clone size: NA; CDR3 DNA: TGCGCCAGCAGCTTGCTTCCAGGGAACACCGGGGAGCTGTTTTTT; CDR3 protein: CASSLLPGNTGELFF
V gene: TRBV5-6; J gene: TRBJ1-1; D gene: NA; clone size: NA; CDR3 DNA: TGTGCCAGCAGCTTGGGGGGCCCGAACACTGAAGCTTTCTTT; CDR3 protein: CASSLGGPNTEAFF
V gene: TRBV9; J gene: TRBJ1-1; D gene: NA; clone size: few; CDR3 DNA: TGTGCCAGCAGCGTAGGGGCTGTGAACACTGAAGCTTTCTTT; CDR3 protein: CASSVGAVNTEAFF
V gene: TRBV29-1; J gene: TRBJ1-2; D gene: NA; clone size: NA; CDR3 DNA: TGCAGCGTCGACGAGGGAAACTATGGCTACACCTTC; CDR3 protein: CSVDEGNYGYTF
V gene: TRBV7-9; J gene: TRBJ2-5; D gene: NA; clone size: NA; CDR3 DNA: TGTGCCAGCAGCCGGGACCTACAAGAGACCCAGTACTTC; CDR3 protein: CASSRDLQETQYF
V gene: TRBV5-1; J gene: TRBJ2-5; D gene: NA; clone size: once; CDR3 DNA: TGCGCCAGCAGCTTGGAGAGCCGCCGGGTACGGGAGACCCAGTACTTC; CDR3 protein: CASSLESRRVRETQYF
V gene: TRBV30; J gene: TRBJ2-2; D gene: NA; clone size: few; CDR3 DNA: TGTGCCTGGAGTTGGAGAACCGGGGAGCTGTTTTTT; CDR3 protein: CAWSWRTGELFF